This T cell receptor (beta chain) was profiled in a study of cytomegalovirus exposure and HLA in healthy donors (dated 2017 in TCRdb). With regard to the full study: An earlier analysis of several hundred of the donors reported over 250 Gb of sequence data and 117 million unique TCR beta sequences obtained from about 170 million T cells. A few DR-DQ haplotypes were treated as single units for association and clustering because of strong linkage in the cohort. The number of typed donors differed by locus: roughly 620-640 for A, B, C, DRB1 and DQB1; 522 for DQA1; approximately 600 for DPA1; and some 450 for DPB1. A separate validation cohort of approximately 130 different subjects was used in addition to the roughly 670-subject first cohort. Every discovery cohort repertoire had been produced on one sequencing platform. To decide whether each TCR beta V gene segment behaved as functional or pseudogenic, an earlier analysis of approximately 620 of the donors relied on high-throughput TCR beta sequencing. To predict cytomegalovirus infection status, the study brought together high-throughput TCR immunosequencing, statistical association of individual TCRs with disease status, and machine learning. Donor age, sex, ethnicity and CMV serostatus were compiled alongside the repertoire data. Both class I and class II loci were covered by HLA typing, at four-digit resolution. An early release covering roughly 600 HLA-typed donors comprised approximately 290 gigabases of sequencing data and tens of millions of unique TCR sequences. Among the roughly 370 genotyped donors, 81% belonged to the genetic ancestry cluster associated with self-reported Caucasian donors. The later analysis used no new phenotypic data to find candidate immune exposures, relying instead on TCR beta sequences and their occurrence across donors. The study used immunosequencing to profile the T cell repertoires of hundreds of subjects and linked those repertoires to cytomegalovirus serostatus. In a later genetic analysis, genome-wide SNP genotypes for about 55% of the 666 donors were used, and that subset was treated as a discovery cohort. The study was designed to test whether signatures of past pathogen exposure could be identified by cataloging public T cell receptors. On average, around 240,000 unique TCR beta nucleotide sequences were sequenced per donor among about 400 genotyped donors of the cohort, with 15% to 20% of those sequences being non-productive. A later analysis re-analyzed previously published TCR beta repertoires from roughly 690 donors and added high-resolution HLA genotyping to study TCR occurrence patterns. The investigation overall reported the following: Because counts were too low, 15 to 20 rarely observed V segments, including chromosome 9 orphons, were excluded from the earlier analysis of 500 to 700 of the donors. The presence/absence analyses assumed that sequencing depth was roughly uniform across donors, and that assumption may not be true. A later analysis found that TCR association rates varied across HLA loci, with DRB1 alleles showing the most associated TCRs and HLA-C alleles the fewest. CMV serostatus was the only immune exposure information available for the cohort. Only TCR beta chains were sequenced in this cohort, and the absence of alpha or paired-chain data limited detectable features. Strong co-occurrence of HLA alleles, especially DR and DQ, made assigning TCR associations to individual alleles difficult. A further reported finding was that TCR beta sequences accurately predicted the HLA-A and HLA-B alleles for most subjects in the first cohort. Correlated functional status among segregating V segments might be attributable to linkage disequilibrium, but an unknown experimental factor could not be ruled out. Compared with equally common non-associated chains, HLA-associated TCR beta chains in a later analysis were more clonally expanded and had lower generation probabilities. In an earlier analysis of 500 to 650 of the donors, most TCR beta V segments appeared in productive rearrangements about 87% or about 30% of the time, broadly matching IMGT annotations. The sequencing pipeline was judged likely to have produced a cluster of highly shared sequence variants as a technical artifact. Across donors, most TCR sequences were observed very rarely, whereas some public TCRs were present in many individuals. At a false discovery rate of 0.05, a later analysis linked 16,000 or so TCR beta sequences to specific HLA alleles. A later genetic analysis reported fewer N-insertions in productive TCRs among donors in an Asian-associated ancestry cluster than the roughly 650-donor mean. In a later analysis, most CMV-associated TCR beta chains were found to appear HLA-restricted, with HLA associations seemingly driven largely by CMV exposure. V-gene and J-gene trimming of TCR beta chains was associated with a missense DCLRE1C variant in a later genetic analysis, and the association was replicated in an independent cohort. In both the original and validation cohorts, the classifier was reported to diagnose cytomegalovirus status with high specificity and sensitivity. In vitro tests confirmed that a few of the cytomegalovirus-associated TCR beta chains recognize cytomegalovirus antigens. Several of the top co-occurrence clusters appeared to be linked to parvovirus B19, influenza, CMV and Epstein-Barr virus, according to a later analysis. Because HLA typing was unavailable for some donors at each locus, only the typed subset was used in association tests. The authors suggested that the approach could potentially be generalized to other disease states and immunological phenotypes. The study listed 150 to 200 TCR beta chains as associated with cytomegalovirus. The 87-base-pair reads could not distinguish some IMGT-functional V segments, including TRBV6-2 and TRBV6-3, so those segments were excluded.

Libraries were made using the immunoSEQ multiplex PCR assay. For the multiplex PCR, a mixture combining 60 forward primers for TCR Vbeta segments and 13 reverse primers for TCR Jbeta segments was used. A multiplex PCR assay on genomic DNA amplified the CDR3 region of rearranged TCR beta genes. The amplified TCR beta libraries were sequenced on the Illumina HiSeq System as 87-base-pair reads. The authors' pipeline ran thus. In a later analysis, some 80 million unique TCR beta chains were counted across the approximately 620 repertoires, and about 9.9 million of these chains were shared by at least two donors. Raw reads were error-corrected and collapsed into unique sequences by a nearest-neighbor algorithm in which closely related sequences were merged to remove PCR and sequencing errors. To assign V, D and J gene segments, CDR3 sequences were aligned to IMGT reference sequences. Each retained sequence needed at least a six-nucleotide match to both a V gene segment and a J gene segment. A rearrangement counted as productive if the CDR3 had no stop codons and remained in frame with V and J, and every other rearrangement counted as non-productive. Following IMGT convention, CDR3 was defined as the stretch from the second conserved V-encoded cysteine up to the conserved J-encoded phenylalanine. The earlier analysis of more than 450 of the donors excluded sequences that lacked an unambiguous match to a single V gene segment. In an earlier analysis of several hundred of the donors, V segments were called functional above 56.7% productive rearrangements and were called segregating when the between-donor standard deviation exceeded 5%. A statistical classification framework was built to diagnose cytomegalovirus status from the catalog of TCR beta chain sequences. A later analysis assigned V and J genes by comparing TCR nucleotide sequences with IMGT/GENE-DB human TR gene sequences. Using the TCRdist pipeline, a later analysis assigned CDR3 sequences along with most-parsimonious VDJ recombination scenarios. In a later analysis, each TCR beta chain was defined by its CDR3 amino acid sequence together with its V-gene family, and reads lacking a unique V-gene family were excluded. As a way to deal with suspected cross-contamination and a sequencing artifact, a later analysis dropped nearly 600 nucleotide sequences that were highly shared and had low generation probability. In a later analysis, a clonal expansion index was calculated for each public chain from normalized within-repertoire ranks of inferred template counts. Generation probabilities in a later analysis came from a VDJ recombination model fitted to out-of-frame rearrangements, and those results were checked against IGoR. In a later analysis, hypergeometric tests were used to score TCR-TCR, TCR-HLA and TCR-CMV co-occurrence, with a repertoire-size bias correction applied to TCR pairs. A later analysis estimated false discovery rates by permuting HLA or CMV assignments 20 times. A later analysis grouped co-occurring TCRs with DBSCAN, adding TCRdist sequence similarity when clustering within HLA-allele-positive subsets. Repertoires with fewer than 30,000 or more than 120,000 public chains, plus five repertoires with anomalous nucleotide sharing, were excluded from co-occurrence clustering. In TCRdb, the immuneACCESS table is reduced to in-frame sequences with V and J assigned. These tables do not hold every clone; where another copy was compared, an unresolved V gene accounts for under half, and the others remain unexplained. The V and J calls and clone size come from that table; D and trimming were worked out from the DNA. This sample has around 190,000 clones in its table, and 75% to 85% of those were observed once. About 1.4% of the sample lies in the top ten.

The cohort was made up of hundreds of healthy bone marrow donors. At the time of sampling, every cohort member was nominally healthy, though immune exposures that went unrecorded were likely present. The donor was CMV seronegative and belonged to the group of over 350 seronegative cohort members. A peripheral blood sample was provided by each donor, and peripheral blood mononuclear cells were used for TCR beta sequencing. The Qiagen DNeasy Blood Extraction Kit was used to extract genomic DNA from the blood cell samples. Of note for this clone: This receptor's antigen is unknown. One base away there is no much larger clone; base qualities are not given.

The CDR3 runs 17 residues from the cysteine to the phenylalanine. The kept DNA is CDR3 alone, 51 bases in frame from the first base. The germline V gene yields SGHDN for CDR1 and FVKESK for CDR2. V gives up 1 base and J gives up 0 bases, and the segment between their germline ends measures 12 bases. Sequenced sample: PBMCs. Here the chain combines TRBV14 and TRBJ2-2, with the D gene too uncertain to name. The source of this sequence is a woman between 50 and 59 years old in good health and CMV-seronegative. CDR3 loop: CASSQVHRLANTGELFF. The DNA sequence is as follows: TGTGCCAGCAGCCAAGTACACAGATTGGCGAACACCGGGGAGCTGTTTTTT.